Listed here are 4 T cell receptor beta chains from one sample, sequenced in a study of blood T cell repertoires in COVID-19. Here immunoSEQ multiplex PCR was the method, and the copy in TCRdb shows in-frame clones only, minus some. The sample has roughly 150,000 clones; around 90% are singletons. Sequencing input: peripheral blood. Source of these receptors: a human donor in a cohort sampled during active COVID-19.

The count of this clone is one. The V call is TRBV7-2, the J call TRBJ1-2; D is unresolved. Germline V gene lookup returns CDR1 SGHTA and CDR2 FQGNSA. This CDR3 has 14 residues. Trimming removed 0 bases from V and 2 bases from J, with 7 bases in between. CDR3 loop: CASSLAAVNYGYTF. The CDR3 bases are TGTGCCAGCAGCTTAGCGGCAGTAAACTATGGCTACACCTTC.

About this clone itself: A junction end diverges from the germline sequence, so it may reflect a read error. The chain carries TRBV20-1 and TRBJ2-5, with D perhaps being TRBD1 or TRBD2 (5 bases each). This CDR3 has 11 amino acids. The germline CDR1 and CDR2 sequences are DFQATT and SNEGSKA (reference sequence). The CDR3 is CSARGAETQYF. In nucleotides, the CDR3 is TGCAGTGCAAGAGGGGCCGAGACCCAGTACTTC.

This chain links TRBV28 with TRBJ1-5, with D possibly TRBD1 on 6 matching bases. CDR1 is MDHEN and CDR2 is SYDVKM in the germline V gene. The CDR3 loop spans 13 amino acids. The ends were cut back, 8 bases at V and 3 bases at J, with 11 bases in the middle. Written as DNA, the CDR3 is TGTGCCAGCCTACAGGGCTTCAATCAGCCCCAGCATTTT. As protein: CASLQGFNQPQHF.

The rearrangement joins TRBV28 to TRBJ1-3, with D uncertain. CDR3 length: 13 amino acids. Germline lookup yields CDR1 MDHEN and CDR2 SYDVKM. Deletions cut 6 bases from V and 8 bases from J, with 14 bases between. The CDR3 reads CASSPPPGYTIYF. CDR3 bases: TGTGCCAGCAGCCCTCCGCCGGGTTACACCATATATTTT.